The rows below give T cell receptor beta chains drawn from one sample of a study of T cell responses to AZD1222 COVID-19 vaccine. This table comes from immunoSEQ multiplex PCR, and its TCRdb copy is limited to in-frame clones, with some not included. The sample records 90,000 to 120,000 clones, about 93% being singletons. The specimen comprised peripheral blood, sampled 28 days after the second AZD1222 dose. The origin of the receptors is an adult who received the AZD1222 COVID-19 vaccine. The conserved cysteine and the conserved F or W are not part of the CDR3 here. Each record gives: V gene, CDR3 length, J gene, CDR3 protein.

V gene: TRBV6-5
CDR3 length: 13
J gene: TRBJ2-3
CDR3 protein: ASNWREYRTDTQY

V gene: TRBV4-3
CDR3 length: 14
J gene: TRBJ2-7
CDR3 protein: ASSQGQIAGGYEQY

V gene: TRBV11-2
CDR3 length: 12
J gene: TRBJ1-2
CDR3 protein: ASSLRERGYGYT

V gene: TRBV28
CDR3 length: 13
J gene: TRBJ1-2
CDR3 protein: ASSLVRVQLYGYT

V gene: TRBV11-2
CDR3 length: 11
J gene: TRBJ2-7
CDR3 protein: ASSLDTGFEQY

V gene: TRBV4-3
CDR3 length: 14
J gene: TRBJ2-5
CDR3 protein: ASSQGVAGGQETQY

V gene: TRBV4-1
CDR3 length: 14
J gene: TRBJ2-2
CDR3 protein: ASSLSGGSNTGELF

V gene: TRBV10-3
CDR3 length: 11
J gene: TRBJ2-1
CDR3 protein: AITRALSDEQF

V gene: TRBV2
CDR3 length: 13
J gene: TRBJ2-7
CDR3 protein: ASSDLSGTGNEQY

V gene: TRBV5-4
CDR3 length: 11
J gene: TRBJ1-1
CDR3 protein: ASSRDSNTEAF

V gene: TRBV19
CDR3 length: 12
J gene: TRBJ2-5
CDR3 protein: ASRGGQAGETQY

V gene: TRBV6-5
CDR3 length: 12
J gene: TRBJ1-1
CDR3 protein: ASSLLGENTEAF

V gene: TRBV24-1
CDR3 length: 9
J gene: TRBJ2-5
CDR3 protein: ATSDLKTQY

V gene: TRBV3-1/TRBV3-2
CDR3 length: 13
J gene: TRBJ1-2
CDR3 protein: ASSQGRWGFYGYT

V gene: TRBV6-5
CDR3 length: 13
J gene: TRBJ1-2
CDR3 protein: ASSFSSGLGVGYT

V gene: TRBV4-3
CDR3 length: 13
J gene: TRBJ2-1
CDR3 protein: ASSGDRLAYNEQF

V gene: TRBV19
CDR3 length: 12
J gene: TRBJ1-1
CDR3 protein: ASSGQGWITEAF

V gene: TRBV5-1
CDR3 length: 14
J gene: TRBJ2-5
CDR3 protein: ASSIVRDRGRETQY

V gene: TRBV3-1/TRBV3-2
CDR3 length: 14
J gene: TRBJ1-1
CDR3 protein: ASSQGYGSRSAEAF

V gene: TRBV9
CDR3 length: 12
J gene: TRBJ2-3
CDR3 protein: ASSVVSGPDTQY

V gene: TRBV6-5
CDR3 length: 13
J gene: TRBJ1-4
CDR3 protein: ASSYSWQGNEKLF

V gene: TRBV4-1
CDR3 length: 13
J gene: TRBJ1-2
CDR3 protein: ASSQGAGQSYGYT

V gene: TRBV2
CDR3 length: 14
J gene: TRBJ2-3
CDR3 protein: ASSEWVTAGGDTQY

V gene: TRBV19
CDR3 length: 12
J gene: TRBJ1-2
CDR3 protein: ASSPGGLRYGYT

V gene: TRBV4-1
CDR3 length: 13
J gene: TRBJ2-7
CDR3 protein: ASSQDAGGTYEQY

V gene: TRBV2
CDR3 length: 13
J gene: TRBJ1-5
CDR3 protein: ASSRTPGSSQPQH

V gene: TRBV19
CDR3 length: 12
J gene: TRBJ1-5
CDR3 protein: ASSISGDNQPQH

V gene: TRBV5-1
CDR3 length: 13
J gene: TRBJ2-2
CDR3 protein: ASSLSGGEAGELF

V gene: TRBV18
CDR3 length: 12
J gene: TRBJ2-1
CDR3 protein: ASSLTGSGNEQF

V gene: TRBV5-1
CDR3 length: 13
J gene: TRBJ2-1
CDR3 protein: ASSFRTGSDNEQF

V gene: TRBV15
CDR3 length: 15
J gene: TRBJ1-4
CDR3 protein: ATSRGQGVVTNEKLF

V gene: TRBV10-1
CDR3 length: 13
J gene: TRBJ2-7
CDR3 protein: ANSESQLLTYEQY

V gene: TRBV19
CDR3 length: 12
J gene: TRBJ2-1
CDR3 protein: ATSKGGIYNEQF

V gene: TRBV27
CDR3 length: 12
J gene: TRBJ2-7
CDR3 protein: ASSFGVGGYEQY

V gene: TRBV29-1
CDR3 length: 10
J gene: TRBJ1-2
CDR3 protein: SVAESMKGYT

V gene: TRBV13
CDR3 length: 13
J gene: TRBJ1-4
CDR3 protein: ASSRVGTGGEKLF

V gene: TRBV6-5
CDR3 length: 12
J gene: TRBJ2-7
CDR3 protein: ATTVWDSSYEQY

V gene: TRBV2
CDR3 length: 10
J gene: TRBJ2-7
CDR3 protein: ASSGTDYEQY

V gene: TRBV10-3
CDR3 length: 12
J gene: TRBJ1-4
CDR3 protein: AIREAGENEKLF

V gene: TRBV6-4
CDR3 length: 14
J gene: TRBJ2-3
CDR3 protein: ASSDTAGGPGDTQY

V gene: TRBV11-1
CDR3 length: 12
J gene: TRBJ2-1
CDR3 protein: ASTLGGSYNEQF

V gene: TRBV3-1/TRBV3-2
CDR3 length: 13
J gene: TRBJ2-1
CDR3 protein: ASSQWGQSYNEQF

V gene: TRBV18
CDR3 length: 15
J gene: TRBJ2-3
CDR3 protein: ASSPSPGQGASDTQY

V gene: TRBV7-2
CDR3 length: 11
J gene: TRBJ1-6
CDR3 protein: ASSPLSSSPLH

V gene: TRBV3-1/TRBV3-2
CDR3 length: 10
J gene: TRBJ1-6
CDR3 protein: ASSQNNSPLH

V gene: TRBV4-2
CDR3 length: 13
J gene: TRBJ2-5
CDR3 protein: ASKYSGGLQETQY